This T cell receptor beta chain is from a study of blood T cell repertoires in COVID-19. Participants had their cohort set by participant-reported clinical history. The table came from immunoSEQ multiplex PCR; TCRdb's copy has only in-frame clones and leaves some out. The top ten clones hold around 7.9% of a sample with a few hundred thousand clones, less than 90% of them seen once. CDR3 length: 13 residues. The V end lost 3 bases, the J end lost 1 base, and 7 bases lay between the germline ends. Looked up from germline, CDR1 is DFQATT and CDR2 is SNEGSKA (reference sequence). This TCR derives from a woman aged 60-75 years who had recovered from COVID-19. The chain joins TRBV20-1 to TRBJ1-5; D gene ambiguous. Sequenced sample: PBMCs or T cells enriched from blood (not recorded which). In nucleotides, the CDR3 is TGCAGTGCTAGTGGGCCGAGCAATCAGCCCCAGCATTTT. Protein: CSASGPSNQPQHF.